These 30 T cell receptor beta chains originate from one sample sequenced in a study of early T cells in non-severe SARS-CoV-2 infection. TCRdb reprocessed the 5' RACE reads via MiXCR and lists one record per CDR3 protein. The table has some 76,000 distinct CDR3 sequences, around 13% seen once. Material for sequencing was whole blood. The receptors originated from an adult who was a healthcare worker with PCR-confirmed SARS-CoV-2 infection or an uninfected control (not recorded which).

The genes are TRBV12-3 or TRBV12-4 and TRBJ2-7; 7 bases line up with TRBD2. CDR3 length: 14 amino acids. V shed 1 base, J shed 4 bases, and the junction held 4 bases outside the gene matches. The CDR3 spells CASSLEQGGYEQYF. As DNA, the CDR3 is TGTGCCAGCAGTTTAGAGCAGGGAGGGTACGAGCAGTACTTC.

There are many counts of this clonotype. In DNA form, the CDR3 reads TGCAGCGTCCTCCGGGACCGAAGAGAGAACACTGAAGCTTTCTTT. Translating gives CSVLRDRRENTEAFF. The chain couples TRBV29-1 to TRBJ1-1; D might be TRBD1 (5 bases). The CDR3 spans 15 residues. Germline lookup yields CDR1 SQVTM and CDR2 ANQGSEA. V lost 6 bases and J 1 base, leaving 18 bases between the germline ends.

The chain has TRBV12-5 and TRBJ2-1; 8 nucleotides match TRBD2. Germline assignment: CDR1 LGHNT and CDR2 FRNRAP. The CDR3 covers 18 residues. Losses at the gene ends were 3 bases for V and 7 bases for J; bases not matched to a gene: 17. This CDR3 reads CASGFSPLTSEPANEQFF. The DNA of the CDR3 is TGTGCTAGTGGTTTCTCGCCGTTGACTAGCGAGCCCGCTAATGAGCAGTTCTTC.

The rearrangement joins TRBV7-2 to TRBJ2-3, with TRBD1 as a possible D gene (6 bases). The length of the CDR3 is 15 residues. V lost 3 bases, J lost 2 bases, and 12 bases lay in between. Germline lookup yields CDR1 SGHTA and CDR2 FQGNSA. Here the CDR3 reads CASSLIGGPTDTQYF. The CDR3 DNA is TGTGCCAGCAGCTTGATAGGGGGACCCACAGATACGCAGTATTTT.

This clonotype was seen only once. A read error may explain this, as a much larger clone is one base away. The conserved phenylalanine or tryptophan normally closing the CDR3 is absent here, so this likely arose from a read error. V and J are TRBV4-2 and TRBJ2-3; no definite D call. The CDR3 runs 14 residues. Trimming took 5 bases from V and 0 from J, leaving 9 bases between them. Germline V gene data show CDR1 as LGHNA and CDR2 as YNFKEQ. In DNA, the CDR3 is TGTGCCAGCAGCACCACCTACAGCACAGATACGCAGTATTTA. This gives the protein CASSTTYSTDTQYL.

This clonotype was counted at least ten times. The chain recombines TRBV7-2 with TRBJ1-6; D is possibly TRBD1 (5 bases). Trimming shortened V by 1 base and J by 9 bases, and 10 bases separated the two germline ends. The CDR3 is made up of 14 amino acids. The germline V gene encodes CDR1 SGHTA and CDR2 FQGNSA. The CDR3 reads CASSLDGTLSPLHF. DNA of the CDR3: TGTGCCAGCAGCTTAGACGGGACTCTTTCACCCCTCCACTTT.

The CDR3 region has the DNA TGTGCCAGCAGTGAAGCGGATAGCGGGGGGCCCCCCTACGAGCAGTACTTC. Amino acid sequence: CASSEADSGGPPYEQYF. The chain employs TRBV6-1 and TRBJ2-7, with TRBD2 identical over 10 bases. This CDR3 spans 17 amino acids. The ends lost 0 bases at V and 2 bases at J; junction bases unmatched: 7. Germline V lookup: CDR1 MNHNS, CDR2 SASEGT.

This clonotype has just one count. V is TRBV7-9 and J is TRBJ1-5; the match to TRBD1 covers 7 bases. The trim removed 4 bases at V and 3 bases at J, leaving 18 bases unmatched. This CDR3 is built from 19 residues. Germline loops: CDR1 SEHNR, CDR2 FQNEAQ (reference sequence). In DNA form, the CDR3 reads TGTGCCAGCAGCTCCTCAGGGGGGGGCCGTAATCCCCCCAATCAGCCCCAGCATTTT. The encoded protein is CASSSSGGGRNPPNQPQHF.

J is TRBJ2-3 and V is TRBV28; TRBD2 aligns across 13 bases. CDR3 length: 16 residues. CDR1 is MDHEN and CDR2 is SYDVKM in the germline V gene. J gave up 2 bases and V 4 bases, and 3 bases lay outside the gene matches. The CDR3 region is CASSSGTSGATDTQYF. The CDR3, as DNA: TGTGCCAGCAGTTCCGGGACTAGCGGGGCCACAGATACGCAGTATTTT.

This clonotype was seen repeatedly, ten times or more. This sequence joins TRBV7-3 and TRBJ2-1; 8 bases are a match to TRBD1. Losses at the gene ends were 5 bases for V and 4 bases for J; bases not matched to a gene: 10. This CDR3 has 16 amino acids. The germline V gene encodes CDR1 SGHTA and CDR2 FQGTGA. The CDR3: CASSTVGTGGYNEQFF. The CDR3 nucleotides are TGTGCCAGCAGCACCGTAGGGACAGGTGGTTACAATGAGCAGTTCTTC.

This clonotype was observed a few times. This chain uses TRBV5-1 with TRBJ1-1, with D unclear. The CDR3 is made up of 16 amino acids. The V end was cut by 3 bases, the J end by 0 bases, with 15 bases between. Looked up from germline, CDR1 is SGHRS and CDR2 is YFSETQ. The CDR3 region has the DNA TGCGCCAGCAGCTCACGGGAGGGAACGATGAACACTGAAGCTTTCTTT. Protein: CASSSREGTMNTEAFF. Full variable domain (missing parts from reference TRBV5-1 and TRBJ1-1): KAGVTQTPRYLIKTRGQQVTLSCSPISGHRSVSWYQQTPGQGLQFLFEYFSETQRNKGNFPGRFSGRQFSNSRSEMNVSTLELGDSALYLCASSSREGTMNTEAFFGQGTRLTVV.

This clonotype has a handful of counts. V and J are TRBV20-1 and TRBJ2-7, with 7 nucleotides matching TRBD1. This CDR3 region has 16 residues. Germline CDR1 reads DFQATT; CDR2 reads SNEGSKA (reference sequence). V was clipped by 6 bases and J by 0 bases; unmatched bases: 14. CDR3 nucleotide sequence: TGCAGTGCCCTGGGACCTTGGGACAGTAGCTCCTACGAGCAGTACTTC. Translating it yields CSALGPWDSSSYEQYF.

This clonotype has a handful of counts. The rearrangement links TRBV28 to TRBJ2-3; the D is unclear. The CDR3 totals 11 residues. V dropped 5 bases and J dropped 6 bases, with 6 bases sitting between them. Germline V gives CDR1 MDHEN, CDR2 SYDVKM. CDR3 sequence: CASSATDTQYF. CDR3 DNA sequence: TGTGCCAGCAGTGCCACCGATACGCAGTATTTT.

J is TRBJ2-3 and V is TRBV28; tentatively, D is TRBD2 (5 bases). Trimming took 3 bases from V and 7 from J, leaving 8 bases between them. The CDR3 contains 12 residues. Per germline, CDR1 MDHEN and CDR2 SYDVKM. CDR3 bases: TGTGCCAGCAGTTTCGCGGGTAATACGCAGTATTTT. It specifies CASSFAGNTQYF. The variable domain in full, with the rest retrieved from reference TRBV28 and TRBJ2-3, is DVKVTQSSRYLVKRTGEKVFLECVQDMDHENMFWYRQDPGLGLRLIYFSYDVKMKEKGDIPEGYSVSREKKERFSLILESASTNQTSMYLCASSFAGNTQYFGPGTRLTVL.

This clonotype was recorded at least ten times. J is TRBJ2-3 and V is TRBV29-1, with D possibly TRBD2 on 6 matching bases. Trimming pared 4 bases from V and 3 bases from J, leaving 11 bases between. The CDR3 length is 13 residues. Germline V gives CDR1 SQVTM, CDR2 ANQGSEA. In DNA, the CDR3 is TGCAGCGTTGCGGCGGGGAGTACAGATACGCAGTATTTT. Protein: CSVAAGSTDTQYF.

V is TRBV20-1 and J is TRBJ2-7, with 9 bases lining up with TRBD2. Germline loops: CDR1 DFQATT, CDR2 SNEGSKA (reference sequence). V was clipped by 4 bases and J by 4 bases; unmatched bases: 2. There are 12 residues in the CDR3. CDR3 protein: CSATLAGYEQYF. CDR3 nucleotide sequence: TGCAGTGCTACCCTAGCGGGGTACGAGCAGTACTTC.

The rearrangement uses TRBV14 and TRBJ2-7, with D hard to call. The ends were cut back, 4 bases at V and 4 bases at J, with 14 bases in the middle. Looked up from germline, CDR1 is SGHDN and CDR2 is FVKESK. The CDR3 is 14 residues long. The CDR3 nucleotides are TGTGCCAGCAGCCCCGACACGGGTCCGTACGAGCAGTACTTC. The encoded protein is CASSPDTGPYEQYF. The full variable domain, in which reference TRBV14 and TRBJ2-7 provide the parts outside the CDR3, is EAGVTQFPSHSVIEKGQTVTLRCDPISGHDNLYWYRRVMGKEIKFLLHFVKESKQDESGMPNNRFLAERTGGTYSTLKVQPAELEDSGVYFCASSPDTGPYEQYFGPGTRLTVT.

This clonotype was picked up a small number of times. This sequence joins TRBV20-1 and TRBJ2-7, with 7 bases matching TRBD1. Germline values: CDR1 DFQATT, CDR2 SNEGSKA (reference sequence). V trimming: 3 bases; J trimming: 4 bases; junction bases outside the gene matches: 12. This CDR3 region has 15 residues. CDR3 sequence: CSASASTGNAYEQYF. For the CDR3, the DNA is TGCAGTGCTAGTGCCTCGACAGGGAACGCGTACGAGCAGTACTTC.

The V and J genes are TRBV12-5 and TRBJ2-3; TRBD2 matches at 12 bases. This CDR3 has 16 amino acids. Per the germline V gene, CDR1 is LGHNT and CDR2 is FRNRAP. With V trimmed by 5 bases and J by 6 bases, 9 bases remained unmatched. CDR3: CASGDPTSGGPDTQYF. DNA for the CDR3: TGTGCTAGTGGTGACCCGACTAGCGGGGGACCGGATACGCAGTATTTT.

V and J are TRBV7-8 and TRBJ2-7; 11 nucleotides line up with TRBD1. The CDR3 extends over 19 amino acids. J lost 4 bases, V lost 5 bases, and 19 bases had no gene match. CDR1 is SGHVS, CDR2 FQNEAQ, per germline. CDR3 in DNA: TGTGCCAGCAGCCACCCCCCCCGCGGCAGGACAGGGGGCTCTTACGAGCAGTACTTC. This sequence encodes CASSHPPRGRTGGSYEQYF.

This clonotype showed up just a few times. V and J are TRBV9 and TRBJ1-5, with unresolved D. From germline, CDR1 is SGDLS and CDR2 YYNGEE. The V gene lost 2 bases and the J gene lost 2 bases, with 8 bases spanning the gap. This CDR3 has 14 residues. The CDR3 region is CASSVDGGNQPQHF. The CDR3 bases are TGTGCCAGCAGCGTTGATGGAGGCAATCAGCCCCAGCATTTT.

The genes are TRBV5-6 and TRBJ2-1; TRBD1 matches at 10 bases. Germline CDR1 reads SGHDT; CDR2 reads YYEEEE. The V and J ends lost 4 bases and 6 bases, in that order; junction bases with no gene match: 10. This CDR3 spans 16 amino acids. As DNA, the CDR3 is TGTGCCAGCAGCCGGGACAGGGGACGAGTGGGCAATGAGCAGTTCTTC. Translation: CASSRDRGRVGNEQFF.

This clonotype was observed at least ten times. The rearrangement joins TRBV9 to TRBJ2-6; no clear D. Deletions cut 1 base from V and 5 bases from J, with 13 bases between. The CDR3 contains 16 residues. CDR1 is SGDLS, CDR2 YYNGEE, per germline. This chain's CDR3 is CASSVQSVLRANVLTF. Here the CDR3 DNA reads TGTGCCAGCAGCGTACAATCTGTCTTACGGGCCAACGTCCTGACTTTC.

This clonotype has more than one count but fewer than ten. This chain joins TRBV3-1 and TRBJ1-6, with unresolved D. V dropped 5 bases and J dropped 6 bases, with 5 bases sitting between them. The CDR3 length is 12 residues. Germline CDR1 is LGHDT and CDR2 is YNNKEL (reference sequence). CDR3 protein: CASSSLNSPLHF. The CDR3 DNA is TGTGCCAGCAGCTCGCTTAATTCACCCCTCCACTTT.

Ten or more counts support this clonotype. Because the CDR3's place on the DNA is in doubt, the DNA is left out and the CDR3 is given as listed by TCRdb. The rearrangement links TRBV6-1 to TRBJ1-1; TRBD1 was called by the table and not checked on the DNA. The V gene's germline CDR1 is MNHNS and CDR2 SASEGT. The CDR3 region is 18 residues in length, termini included. The CDR3 loop reads CASSAVLRTGFLYTEAFF.

The V gene is TRBV20-1, the J gene TRBJ2-6; D ambiguous. Germline V lookup: CDR1 DFQATT, CDR2 SNEGSKA (reference sequence). This CDR3 comprises 13 residues. Trimming shortened V by 5 bases and J by 4 bases, and 9 bases separated the two germline ends. CDR3 DNA sequence: TGCAGTGCTTCGTATACCGGGGCCAACGTCCTGACTTTC. Residues: CSASYTGANVLTF.

This clonotype was counted between two and nine times. This chain joins TRBV6-2 or TRBV6-3 and TRBJ2-6; D gene uncertain. The CDR3 is 13 amino acids. The V gene's germline CDR1 is MNHEY and CDR2 SVGEGT. Trimming removed 6 bases from V and 6 bases from J, with 9 bases in between. For the CDR3, the DNA is TGTGCCAGCAGCCCCCGAGAGGCCAACGTCCTGACTTTC. As protein: CASSPREANVLTF.

This clonotype appeared a few times. The chain employs TRBV28 and TRBJ1-5; the D gene is possibly TRBD1 (6 bases). Germline loops: CDR1 MDHEN, CDR2 SYDVKM. Trimming took 6 bases from V and 0 from J, leaving 18 bases between them. This CDR3 contains 17 residues. This CDR3 is CASSSEDSDYSNQPQHF. The CDR3 nucleotides read TGTGCCAGCAGCTCTGAGGACAGCGATTATAGCAATCAGCCCCAGCATTTT.

This clonotype showed up just a few times. The V call is TRBV7-3, the J call TRBJ1-6; D remains ambiguous. Per the germline V gene, CDR1 is SGHTA and CDR2 is FQGTGA. The ends were cut back, 4 bases at V and 5 bases at J, with 12 bases in the middle. The CDR3 contains 15 residues. CDR3 protein: CASSSEVSDNSPLHF. The CDR3, as DNA: TGTGCCAGCAGCTCCGAAGTTAGCGATAATTCACCCCTCCACTTT.

At least ten counts were recorded for this clonotype. This chain uses TRBV20-1 with TRBJ2-5, with 9 bases aligning to TRBD1. Germline V gene sequence: CDR1 DFQATT, CDR2 SNEGSKA (reference sequence). V lost 3 bases and J lost 2; bases outside the gene matches: 13. The CDR3 has 17 amino acids. The CDR3 sequence: CSARIIPGQGPQETQYF. Here the CDR3 DNA reads TGCAGTGCTAGGATAATCCCGGGACAGGGCCCACAAGAGACCCAGTACTTC.